What follows are 31 T cell receptor beta chains derived from one specimen sequenced in a study of blood T cell repertoires in COVID-19. Repertoires were generated with immunoSEQ multiplex PCR, while TCRdb's copy carries only in-frame clones and drops some. This sample yields roughly 260,000 clones, of which around 90% are seen a single time; around 2.6% belongs to the top ten. The sequenced sample consisted of PBMCs or T cells enriched from blood (not recorded which). The receptors derive from a woman aged 25-40 years with acute COVID-19.

This rearrangement joins TRBV14 to TRBJ1-2, with unresolved D. V was pared by 2 bases and J by 4 bases, with 11 bases between. The CDR3 has 14 residues. Germline V gene lookup returns CDR1 SGHDN and CDR2 FVKESK. The CDR3 bases are TGTGCCAGCAGCCAAAGCTCGGGAAGCTATGGCTACACCTTC. This codes for CASSQSSGSYGYTF.

The J gene is TRBJ1-6, the V gene TRBV5-5, with a possible D match to TRBD1 (5 bases). The germline V gene encodes CDR1 SGHKS and CDR2 YYEKEE (reference sequence). There are 15 residues in the CDR3. V was clipped by 1 base and J by 8 bases, with 13 bases between them. CDR3 region: CASSLFSRVDSPLHF. The CDR3 DNA follows: TGTGCCAGCAGCTTGTTTAGCAGGGTAGATTCACCCCTCCACTTT.

The DNA for the CDR3 is TGTGCCAGCAGTTACTCGGTAGGCGGTTATGAGCAGTTCTTC. Translation gives CASSYSVGGYEQFF. This chain links TRBV6-2 or TRBV6-3 with TRBJ2-1; D is unresolved. Germline CDR1 MNHEY, CDR2 SVGEGT. V shed 0 bases and J shed 8 bases, with 11 bases lying between them. The CDR3 is made up of 14 amino acids.

V gene TRBV5-1 combines with J gene TRBJ1-2, with 7 bases fitting TRBD1. Germline lookup yields CDR1 SGHRS and CDR2 YFSETQ. The CDR3 contains 15 residues. V trimming: 0 bases; J trimming: 2 bases; junction bases outside the gene matches: 4. CDR3 DNA: TGCGCCAGCAGCTTGGTGGAGGGACAGAACTATGGCTACACCTTC. It yields the protein CASSLVEGQNYGYTF.

The chain combines TRBV2 with TRBJ1-4, with 7 bases fitting TRBD1. V lost 7 bases, J lost 8 bases, and 10 bases stayed unmatched. Germline lookup yields CDR1 SNHLY and CDR2 FYNNEI. CDR3 size: 14 residues. The CDR3 sequence: CASTRAGGAEKLFF. CDR3 bases: TGTGCCAGCACCCGGGCAGGGGGAGCAGAAAAACTGTTTTTT.

The V gene is TRBV9, the J gene TRBJ2-2; 8 bases fit TRBD1. V shed 2 bases and J 3 bases; nucleotides not matched to a gene: 6. From germline, CDR1 is SGDLS and CDR2 YYNGEE. The CDR3 length is 16 residues. CDR3 loop: CASSVTGTGYTGELFF. CDR3 in DNA: TGTGCCAGCAGCGTGACCGGGACAGGCTACACCGGGGAGCTGTTTTTT.

The genes are TRBV20-1 and TRBJ1-2, with D possibly matching TRBD1 (6 bases). From germline, CDR1 is DFQATT and CDR2 SNEGSKA (reference sequence). Deletions cut 3 bases from V and 5 bases from J, with 16 bases between. The CDR3 spans 14 residues. The CDR3 DNA follows: TGCAGTGCTAGTCCCACAGGGTTAGAGTATGGCTACACCTTC. Protein product: CSASPTGLEYGYTF.

V usage is TRBV7-9 and J usage is TRBJ1-6; 7 bases fit TRBD1. The CDR3 covers 15 residues. Germline trimming cut 1 base from V and 7 bases from J; bases unmatched to any gene: 4. Germline CDR1 and CDR2: SEHNR and FQNEAQ (reference sequence). CDR3 DNA sequence: TGTGCCAGCAGCTTAGGTAGGGGGCAGAATTCACCCCTCCACTTT. It codes for CASSLGRGQNSPLHF.

The CDR3 loop is CASSPGWGEYGYTF. The CDR3 DNA reads TGCGCCAGCAGCCCAGGATGGGGGGAATATGGCTACACCTTC. The rearrangement uses TRBV5-1 and TRBJ1-2, with TRBD1 as a possible D gene (5 bases). V lost 4 bases and J lost 5, with 15 bases in between. The germline CDR1 and CDR2 sequences are SGHRS and YFSETQ. The CDR3 has 14 residues.

The rearrangement joins TRBV7-2 to TRBJ2-1; TRBD2 matches 7 bases. With V trimmed by 1 base and J by 5 bases, 5 bases remained unmatched. The germline V gene has CDR1 SGHTA and CDR2 FQGNSA. The CDR3 runs to 15 residues. The CDR3 sequence: CASSLGGGGNNEQFF. The CDR3, as DNA: TGTGCCAGCAGCTTAGGGGGGGGAGGGAACAATGAGCAGTTCTTC.

The chain carries TRBV7-9 and TRBJ2-1; 11 bases agree with TRBD2. This CDR3 spans 15 amino acids. CDR1 SEHNR and CDR2 FQNEAQ come from the germline V gene (reference sequence). With V trimmed by 1 base and J by 7 bases, 3 bases remained unmatched. The CDR3 region is CASSLVAGGLNEQFF. CDR3 DNA: TGTGCCAGCAGCTTAGTAGCGGGGGGGCTAAATGAGCAGTTCTTC.

The chain couples TRBV2 to TRBJ1-5; tentatively, D is TRBD1 (6 bases). Trimming cost V 6 bases and J 4 bases, with 13 bases left between them. Germline V gene sequence: CDR1 SNHLY, CDR2 FYNNEI. The CDR3 runs to 14 residues. CDR3 loop: CASRDSFRNQPQHF. Here the CDR3 DNA reads TGTGCCAGCAGGGACAGTTTCCGGAATCAGCCCCAGCATTTT.

The chain couples TRBV11-2 to TRBJ2-2, with TRBD1 identical over 7 bases. This CDR3 is 15 amino acids long. The junction had 13 bases not matched to a gene; V was cut back by 8 bases and J by 7 bases. Germline assignment: CDR1 SGHAT and CDR2 FQNNGV. CDR3: CASGKETGSDGELFF. The CDR3 bases are TGTGCCAGCGGCAAAGAGACAGGGTCGGACGGGGAGCTGTTTTTT.

This rearrangement joins TRBV6-5 to TRBJ1-1; 9 bases are shared with TRBD1. V lost 2 bases and J lost 0; bases outside the gene matches: 4. The germline gives CDR1 MNHEY, CDR2 SVGAGI. The CDR3 spans 16 residues. CDR3 region: CASSYGTGPLNTEAFF. The CDR3, as DNA: TGTGCCAGCAGTTACGGGACAGGGCCTTTGAACACTGAAGCTTTCTTT.

The chain carries TRBV11-3 and TRBJ2-7; 9 nucleotides match TRBD2. This CDR3 contains 16 residues. Germline CDR1 is SGHNT and CDR2 is YENEEA. V shed 5 bases and J 5 bases; nucleotides not matched to a gene: 13. The CDR3 protein is CASSPSPGTSPDEQYF. The CDR3 DNA sequence: TGTGCCAGCAGCCCCTCCCCAGGGACTAGCCCCGACGAGCAGTACTTC.

The genes are TRBV4-3 and TRBJ2-7, with 10 nucleotides matching TRBD1. The length of the CDR3 is 15 residues. CDR1 is LGHNA and CDR2 is YSLEER in the germline V gene. Trimming took 4 bases from V and 3 from J; bases not matched to a gene: 6. The CDR3 spells CASSPRTGGGYEQYF. The CDR3 DNA reads TGCGCCAGCAGCCCGCGGACAGGGGGAGGCTACGAGCAGTACTTC.

Here the CDR3 reads CASRGYDRGGYTF. CDR3 sequence (DNA): TGTGCCAGCAGGGGATACGACAGGGGTGGCTACACCTTC. The chain links TRBV2 to TRBJ1-2, with 8 bases aligning to TRBD1. Per the germline V gene, CDR1 is SNHLY and CDR2 is FYNNEI. V shed 6 bases and J 7 bases; nucleotides not matched to a gene: 7. This CDR3 comprises 13 residues.

This chain connects TRBV7-9 to TRBJ1-1; no clear D. Trimming took off 0 bases at V and 2 bases at J, with 13 bases between the two ends. CDR3 length equals 16 residues. Per the germline V gene, CDR1 is SEHNR and CDR2 is FQNEAQ (reference sequence). CDR3 nucleotides: TGTGCCAGCAGCTTAGCAGAGGGAGGGTCTAACACTGAAGCTTTCTTT. It yields the protein CASSLAEGGSNTEAFF.

This clone was seen once. This rearrangement joins TRBV2 to TRBJ1-4; weak D call: TRBD1 (6 bases). Trimming took off 4 bases at V and 8 bases at J, with 11 bases between the two ends. Germline V lookup: CDR1 SNHLY, CDR2 FYNNEI. There are 13 residues in the CDR3. Here the CDR3 DNA reads TGTGCCAGCAGTGCAGGGACACCGGAAAAACTGTTTTTT. Its protein product is CASSAGTPEKLFF.

The chain uses TRBV5-6 and TRBJ2-7, with no clear D. The CDR3 spans 13 residues. Germline V lookup: CDR1 SGHDT, CDR2 YYEEEE. V was pared by 3 bases and J by 2 bases, with 9 bases between. DNA for the CDR3: TGTGCCAGCAGCTCTGAAGGAGCCTACGAGCAGTACTTC. This sequence encodes CASSSEGAYEQYF.

The CDR3 nucleotides read TGCGCCAGCAGCGGAGGGACAGCCGTAGACACTGAAGCTTTCTTT. It codes for CASSGGTAVDTEAFF. The chain is built from TRBV5-1 and TRBJ1-1; 7 bases fit TRBD1. CDR1 is SGHRS and CDR2 is YFSETQ in the germline V gene. The CDR3 has 15 amino acids. Trimming removed 4 bases from V and 3 bases from J; junction bases left unmatched: 9.

The CDR3 region is CSGRTSGGPPYNEQFF. CDR3 nucleotide sequence: TGCAGCGGTAGGACTAGCGGGGGGCCCCCCTACAATGAGCAGTTCTTC. This rearrangement joins TRBV29-1 to TRBJ2-1; 14 bases fit TRBD2. CDR3 size: 16 residues. In germline, CDR1 is SQVTM, CDR2 ANQGSEA. Trimming took 7 bases from V and 2 from J; bases not matched to a gene: 7.

The chain couples TRBV19 to TRBJ1-6; 10 bases align to TRBD1. CDR1 is LNHDA and CDR2 is SQIVND in the germline V gene (reference sequence). This CDR3 is built from 15 residues. The V gene end was trimmed by 5 bases and the J gene end by 15 bases; junction bases not matched to a gene: 13. CDR3 sequence (DNA): TGTGCCAGTAGTGCCCAGACAGGGGGCAAGTCGCGCCTCCACTTT. It encodes CASSAQTGGKSRLHF. Drawing the rest from reference TRBV19 and TRBJ1-6, the complete variable domain is DGGITQSPKYLFRKEGQNVTLSCEQNLNHDAMYWYRQDPGQGLRLIYYSQIVNDFQKGDIAEGYSVSREKKESFPLTVTSAQKNPTAFYLCASSAQTGGKSRLHFGNGTRLTVT.

This chain uses TRBV5-1 with TRBJ2-5; 7 bases agree with TRBD2. Unmatched junction bases numbered 7, after V lost 0 bases and J lost 5 bases. This CDR3 region has 15 residues. The germline V gene has CDR1 SGHRS and CDR2 YFSETQ. The CDR3 bases are TGCGCCAGCAGCTTGGCCGGGGGGAGAGGGGAGACCCAGTACTTC. It is translated as CASSLAGGRGETQYF.

This sequence joins TRBV4-3 and TRBJ2-7, with TRBD1 matching over 7 bases. In germline, CDR1 is LGHNA, CDR2 YSLEER. The CDR3 sequence is 14 residues long. V was clipped by 1 base and J by 3 bases; unmatched bases: 3. CDR3 sequence reads: CASSQGQGDYEQYF. CDR3 DNA: TGCGCCAGCAGCCAAGGACAGGGAGACTACGAGCAGTACTTC.

This rearrangement joins TRBV18 to TRBJ1-1; D is undetermined. The CDR3 is 16 amino acids. The V and J ends lost 1 base and 7 bases respectively, with 19 bases between them. Germline values: CDR1 KGHSH, CDR2 LQKENI. CDR3 bases: TGTGCCAGCTCACCACAAAATTCGGGTGAATTGGGTGAAGCTTTCTTT. It yields the protein CASSPQNSGELGEAFF.

Of note for this clone: Sequence at one end of the junction differs from germline and may be a read error. The rearrangement joins TRBV27 to TRBJ1-2; D uncertain. Germline assignment: CDR1 MNHEY and CDR2 SMNVEV (reference sequence). The CDR3 is 12 amino acids. Written as DNA, the CDR3 is TGTGCCAGCAGTTCCCCTAATTATGGCTACACCTTC. This codes for CASSSPNYGYTF.

The V gene is TRBV30, the J gene TRBJ2-5; D is ambiguous. In germline, CDR1 is GTSNPN, CDR2 SVGIG (reference sequence). V shed 4 bases and J shed 5 bases, with 14 bases lying between them. The CDR3 is 13 residues long. DNA for the CDR3: TGTGCCTGGACCCTCCTTGAGGAGGAGACCCAGTACTTC. Translating gives CAWTLLEEETQYF.

The count of this clone is one. V usage is TRBV11-2 and J usage is TRBJ1-2, with D possibly matching TRBD1 (5 bases). The length of the CDR3 is 17 residues. The germline V gene encodes CDR1 SGHAT and CDR2 FQNNGV. Trimming took 5 bases from V and 3 from J, leaving 22 bases between them. CDR3 region: CASSLLRAPRDYYGYTF. As DNA, the CDR3 is TGTGCCAGCAGCCTCCTACGGGCCCCGCGGGACTACTATGGCTACACCTTC.

In this sample, this clone turned up once. This sequence joins TRBV29-1 and TRBJ2-1; 7 bases fit TRBD1. Germline V gene data show CDR1 as SQVTM and CDR2 as ANQGSEA. With V trimmed by 1 base and J by 5 bases, 5 bases remained unmatched. The CDR3 extends over 14 amino acids. CDR3 coding DNA: TGCAGCGTTGAAGCCGACAGGGCTCACAATGAGCAGTTCTTC. Residues: CSVEADRAHNEQFF.

V gene TRBV10-3 combines with J gene TRBJ1-1, with a possible D match to TRBD1 (6 bases). The CDR3 covers 13 residues. Germline V gives CDR1 ENHRY, CDR2 SYGVKD. Trimming pared 3 bases from V and 6 bases from J, leaving 11 bases between. CDR3 region: CAISEGGVPEAFF. CDR3 coding DNA: TGTGCCATCAGTGAAGGGGGGGTGCCTGAAGCTTTCTTT.